The clone carrying this TCR beta chain was observed a few times. As yet, its antigen is unknown. Patients had blood sampled at baseline and again on cycle 4 day 1 and cycle 7 day 1. The data originate from a study of OX40 agonist ivuxolimab in advanced cancers. The protocol was immunoSEQ multiplex PCR, while the TCRdb copy is restricted to in-frame clones and leaves out a portion. The table records about 21,000 clones, around three quarters of them present only once. Overall study results and limits: Patients with a partial response at 0.1-3.0 mg/kg had among the lowest clonal expansion.

Per the germline V gene, CDR1 is SGDLS and CDR2 is YYNGEE. The J segment lost 1 base and the V segment lost 0 bases, leaving 6 bases of the junction unmatched. The CDR3 is made up of 16 amino acids. The sample in question was CD4+ or CD8+ T cells sorted from blood, obtained in a trial of the OX40 agonist ivuxolimab. This receptor was taken from an adult with an advanced solid tumor such as melanoma, head and neck, liver or kidney cancer. The chain recombines TRBV9 with TRBJ1-1, with 7 bases lining up with TRBD1. Written as DNA, the CDR3 is TGTGCCAGCAGCGTAGAAGGGGGGGACAGGAACACTGAAGCTTTCTTT. Protein sequence: CASSVEGGDRNTEAFF.